The 28 T cell receptor beta chains listed next were all sequenced from one sample in a study of cytomegalovirus exposure and HLA in healthy donors. 60 Vbeta and 13 Jbeta primers were used in PCR. This table comes from immunoSEQ multiplex PCR, and its TCRdb copy is limited to in-frame clones, with some not included. The sample comprises about 150,000 clones, 86% of which are singletons, and about 2% rests with the top ten. The sequencing sample was made of PBMCs. These TCRs come from a woman aged 18-29 years in good health and CMV-seronegative.

A few counts support this clone. This sequence joins TRBV6-6 and TRBJ1-4; D possibly corresponds to TRBD1 (5 bases). V was shortened by 1 base and J by 12 bases, with 6 bases between the two germline ends. CDR1 and CDR2 (germline): MNHNY, SVGAGI (reference sequence). CDR3 length: 11 amino acids. For the CDR3, the DNA is TGTGCCAGCAGTTACTTCAGGGAACTGTTTTTT. Protein product: CASSYFRELFF.

J is TRBJ1-1 and V is TRBV30, with 7 positions matching TRBD1. Germline V gives CDR1 GTSNPN, CDR2 SVGIG (reference sequence). Losses at the gene ends were 3 bases for V and 3 bases for J; bases not matched to a gene: 1. The CDR3 spans 12 residues. The CDR3 reads CAWRGTDTEAFF. In DNA form, the CDR3 reads TGTGCCTGGAGAGGGACAGACACTGAAGCTTTCTTT.

The sample holds a few counts of this clone. The chain is built from TRBV28 and TRBJ1-2, with 9 bases lining up with TRBD1. V gave up 3 bases and J gave up 4 bases; unmatched junction bases: 6. The germline V gene encodes CDR1 MDHEN and CDR2 SYDVKM. CDR3 size: 15 residues. CDR3 coding DNA: TGTGCCAGCAGTTTGGGTAGGACAGGGGTCTATGGCTACACCTTC. Its protein is CASSLGRTGVYGYTF.

Only a few counts were recorded for this clone. The gene calls are TRBV6-4 and TRBJ1-4; D possibly corresponds to TRBD1 (6 bases). The length of the CDR3 is 13 residues. Germline lookup yields CDR1 MRHNA and CDR2 SNTAGT. Trimming took off 8 bases at V and 8 bases at J, with 15 bases between the two ends. The CDR3 region has the DNA TGTGCCAGCGTTGACAGGCACCGGGAAAAACTGTTTTTT. Encoded protein: CASVDRHREKLFF.

About this clone: Mismatch with germline at one junction end may stem from a read error. The rearrangement links TRBV4-2 to TRBJ2-7, with D unresolved. CDR3 size: 16 residues. Germline CDR1 and CDR2: LGHNA and YNFKEQ. CDR3: CASSQEGDRFSYEQHF. In nucleotides, the CDR3 is TGTGCCAGCAGCCAAGAGGGCGACCGATTCTCCTACGAGCAGCACTTC.

This clone occurred a few times. V usage is TRBV5-1 and J usage is TRBJ2-7; 13 bases match TRBD2. The CDR3 is made up of 14 amino acids. Trimming at V came to 4 bases and at J to 3 bases, leaving 1 base not matched to a gene. In germline, CDR1 is SGHRS, CDR2 YFSETQ. CDR3 in amino acids: CASSRTSGSYEQYF. The CDR3 nucleotides read TGCGCCAGCAGCAGGACTAGCGGGAGCTACGAGCAGTACTTC.

In this sample, this clone turned up once. V gene TRBV7-3 combines with J gene TRBJ2-4, with TRBD2 matching over 12 bases. Germline V gene sequence: CDR1 SGHTA, CDR2 FQGTGA. The CDR3 has 16 residues. With 0 bases clipped from V and 6 bases from J, the junction kept 3 bases outside the gene matches. CDR3 protein: CASSLTLAGGGNIQYF. The CDR3 DNA is TGTGCCAGCAGCTTAACACTAGCGGGAGGTGGAAACATTCAGTACTTC.

The gene calls are TRBV6-1 and TRBJ1-4; D is unclear. Trimming took off 1 base at V and 7 bases at J, with 19 bases between the two ends. The CDR3 is 17 amino acids. From germline, CDR1 is MNHNS and CDR2 SASEGT. CDR3 DNA: TGTGCCAGCAGTGAAGTCTATTTTGTCCGGGTGGGTGAAAAACTGTTTTTT. It yields the protein CASSEVYFVRVGEKLFF.

The chain joins TRBV19 to TRBJ1-2; D is perhaps TRBD1 (6 bases). V was pared by 7 bases and J by 4 bases, with 13 bases between. This CDR3 has 13 residues. Looked up from germline, CDR1 is LNHDA and CDR2 is SQIVND (reference sequence). CDR3 DNA: TGTGCCAGTAATCCAGGGGAGGGCTATGGCTACACCTTC. Protein sequence: CASNPGEGYGYTF.

The J gene is TRBJ2-1, the V gene TRBV28; D perhaps matches TRBD1 (6 bases). Trimming shortened V by 2 bases and J by 9 bases, and 17 bases separated the two germline ends. The length of the CDR3 is 15 residues. The germline gives CDR1 MDHEN, CDR2 SYDVKM. The CDR3 here is CASSLNRGRGGEQFF. The DNA of the CDR3 is TGTGCCAGCAGTTTAAATCGGGGAAGAGGGGGTGAGCAGTTCTTC. The full variable domain, completed using reference TRBV28 and TRBJ2-1, is DVKVTQSSRYLVKRTGEKVFLECVQDMDHENMFWYRQDPGLGLRLIYFSYDVKMKEKGDIPEGYSVSREKKERFSLILESASTNQTSMYLCASSLNRGRGGEQFFGPGTRLTVL.

The chain links TRBV7-2 to TRBJ1-3; TRBD1 is a possible D gene (5 bases). Germline CDR1 reads SGHTA; CDR2 reads FQGNSA. The CDR3 sequence is 14 residues long. The V and J ends lost 7 bases and 1 base respectively, with 11 bases between them. The CDR3 loop is CASTTAISGNTIYF. CDR3 coding DNA: TGTGCCAGCACGACAGCTATTTCTGGAAACACCATATATTTT.

This clone has more than one count but fewer than ten. The chain combines TRBV6-4 with TRBJ2-1; 9 bases are shared with TRBD1. Germline trimming cut 0 bases from V and 7 bases from J; bases unmatched to any gene: 7. The CDR3 totals 16 residues. Germline loops: CDR1 MRHNA, CDR2 SNTAGT. The CDR3 bases are TGTGCCAGCAGTGACTCTGCGGGACAGGGAGAGAATGAGCAGTTCTTC. It specifies CASSDSAGQGENEQFF.

The CDR3 loop is CATSRDLGRDSLNYGYTF. For the CDR3, the DNA is TGTGCCACCAGCAGAGATCTTGGCAGGGACAGTCTTAACTATGGCTACACCTTC. V usage is TRBV15 and J usage is TRBJ1-2; 7 bases agree with TRBD1. Germline V CDR1 and CDR2: LNHNV, YYDKDF (reference sequence). V gave up 0 bases and J gave up 1 base; unmatched junction bases: 11. The CDR3 spans 18 residues.

The chain combines TRBV4-1 with TRBJ2-1; TRBD2 matches at 8 bases. Germline values: CDR1 MGHRA, CDR2 YSYEKL. CDR3 length equals 17 residues. The J segment lost 8 bases and the V segment lost 0 bases, leaving 12 bases of the junction unmatched. The CDR3 nucleotides read TGCGCCAGCAGCCAAGAAGTAATAAGCGGGAGTGTGTATGAGCAGTTCTTC. It encodes CASSQEVISGSVYEQFF.

This sequence joins TRBV6-5 and TRBJ1-5; D uncertain. The germline V and J ends were trimmed by 5 bases and 2 bases, with 13 bases remaining between them. Germline lookup yields CDR1 MNHEY and CDR2 SVGAGI. The length of the CDR3 is 15 residues. The chain's CDR3 is CASSPTPEGNQPQHF. CDR3 DNA: TGTGCCAGCAGTCCAACCCCGGAGGGCAATCAGCCCCAGCATTTT.

The V call is TRBV6-5, the J call TRBJ1-4; the D gene is possibly TRBD1 (5 bases). Looked up from germline, CDR1 is MNHEY and CDR2 is SVGAGI. The CDR3 is 16 amino acids. V dropped 0 bases and J dropped 4 bases, with 12 bases sitting between them. The CDR3 loop reads CASSYSRGSGNEKLFF. Here the CDR3 DNA reads TGTGCCAGCAGTTACTCGCGGGGCTCCGGTAATGAAAAACTGTTTTTT.

The chain recombines TRBV5-4 with TRBJ2-3, with 9 nucleotides matching TRBD1. The germline CDR1 and CDR2 sequences are SGHNT and YYREEE (reference sequence). The CDR3 is 13 amino acids. Trimming took 4 bases from V and 4 from J; bases not matched to a gene: 1. Written as DNA, the CDR3 is TGTGCCAGCAGCGACAGGGGGGCAGATACGCAGTATTTT. It codes for CASSDRGADTQYF.

This clone was observed a single time. The CDR3 spells CSVERHTNPDTQYF. As DNA, the CDR3 is TGCAGCGTTGAGAGACATACGAATCCAGATACGCAGTATTTT. This sequence joins TRBV29-1 and TRBJ2-3; no firm D call. This CDR3 comprises 14 residues. CDR1 is SQVTM, CDR2 ANQGSEA, per germline. V was shortened by 3 bases and J by 4 bases, with 14 bases between the two germline ends.

The gene calls are TRBV6-1 and TRBJ1-6; the D gene is possibly TRBD1 (6 bases). Germline loops: CDR1 MNHNS, CDR2 SASEGT. V was clipped by 6 bases and J by 6 bases, with 15 bases between them. The CDR3 extends over 15 amino acids. CDR3: CASRVDSHPNSPLHF. The CDR3 region has the DNA TGTGCCAGCAGGGTGGACAGCCACCCTAATTCACCCCTCCACTTT.

This clone was counted between two and nine times. This chain connects TRBV6-1 to TRBJ1-5; 8 bases line up with TRBD1. This CDR3 comprises 14 residues. Unmatched junction bases numbered 11, after V lost 6 bases and J lost 10 bases. Looked up from germline, CDR1 is MNHNS and CDR2 is SASEGT. The CDR3 sequence is CASSRDRQSEPQHF. CDR3 DNA sequence: TGTGCCAGCAGCCGGGACAGGCAATCAGAACCCCAGCATTTT.

The gene calls are TRBV6-4 and TRBJ2-1; D possibly corresponds to TRBD1 (6 bases). The CDR3 length is 14 residues. V was trimmed by 4 bases and J by 5 bases, leaving 12 bases between them. Germline CDR1 is MRHNA and CDR2 is SNTAGT. This CDR3 reads CASSVGGGNNEQFF. CDR3 DNA sequence: TGTGCCAGCAGTGTCGGTGGGGGCAACAATGAGCAGTTCTTC.

The chain combines TRBV5-1 with TRBJ2-5, with 9 bases lining up with TRBD1. This CDR3 comprises 15 residues. Germline V gene sequence: CDR1 SGHRS, CDR2 YFSETQ. V lost 1 base, J lost 4 bases, and 5 bases stayed unmatched. The CDR3 protein is CASSLTGGEIETQYF. The CDR3 DNA reads TGCGCCAGCAGCTTGACAGGGGGCGAGATAGAGACCCAGTACTTC.

V gene TRBV4-2 combines with J gene TRBJ1-2, with no clear D. V shed 4 bases and J shed 8 bases, with 11 bases lying between them. CDR3 size: 12 residues. CDR1 is LGHNA, CDR2 YNFKEQ, per germline. CDR3 sequence: CASSPNQRGYTF. DNA of the CDR3: TGTGCCAGCAGCCCTAATCAGAGGGGCTACACCTTC.

The genes are TRBV4-1 and TRBJ1-1, with D uncertain. This CDR3 has 15 amino acids. The V end lost 4 bases, the J end lost 0 bases, and 12 bases lay between the germline ends. Germline V CDR1 and CDR2: MGHRA, YSYEKL. The CDR3 spells CASSPPATMNTEAFF. The CDR3 nucleotides read TGCGCCAGCAGCCCCCCGGCTACTATGAACACTGAAGCTTTCTTT.

J is TRBJ1-2 and V is TRBV4-1; the match to TRBD1 covers 7 bases. CDR1 is MGHRA, CDR2 YSYEKL, per germline. The CDR3 is made up of 15 amino acids. Trimming at V came to 2 bases and at J to 4 bases, leaving 7 bases not matched to a gene. The CDR3 bases are TGCGCCAGCAGCCAACCCACAGGGGATTCCTATGGCTACACCTTC. Encoded protein: CASSQPTGDSYGYTF.

The chain links TRBV2 to TRBJ1-2; 7 bases are shared with TRBD1. Germline CDR1 is SNHLY and CDR2 is FYNNEI. V lost 3 bases, J lost 8 bases, and 3 bases stayed unmatched. The CDR3 is 12 residues long. As DNA, the CDR3 is TGTGCCAGCAGTGACGACAGGGTGGGCTACACCTTC. The encoded protein is CASSDDRVGYTF. The full variable domain, in which reference TRBV2 and TRBJ1-2 provide the parts outside the CDR3, is EPEVTQTPSHQVTQMGQEVILRCVPISNHLYFYWYRQILGQKVEFLVSFYNNEISEKSEIFDDQFSVERPDGSNFTLKIRSTKLEDSAMYFCASSDDRVGYTFGSGTRLTVV.

This clone was detected only once. V and J are TRBV7-6 and TRBJ1-6; D unclear. This CDR3 comprises 14 residues. Deletions cut 5 bases from V and 7 bases from J, with 12 bases between. Germline V gives CDR1 SGHVS, CDR2 FNYEAQ. In nucleotides, the CDR3 is TGTGCCAGCAGCCCAGACGCGGGGAATTCACCCCTCCACTTT. Its translation: CASSPDAGNSPLHF. The full variable domain, rest sourced from reference TRBV7-6 and TRBJ1-6, is GAGVSQSPRYKVTKRGQDVALRCDPISGHVSLYWYRQALGQGPEFLTYFNYEAQQDKSGLPNDRFSAERPEGSISTLTIQRTEQRDSAMYRCASSPDAGNSPLHFGNGTRLTVT.

The chain links TRBV4-1 to TRBJ2-2, with TRBD1 as a possible D gene (5 bases). Per germline, CDR1 MGHRA and CDR2 YSYEKL. The CDR3 covers 15 residues. The V end lost 1 base, the J end lost 7 bases, and 13 bases lay between the germline ends. CDR3 sequence (DNA): TGCGCCAGCAGCCAAGTTATAGGGGTGGGCGGGGAGCTGTTTTTT. Translation gives CASSQVIGVGGELFF.